This TCR beta chain appears in the sequencing data of a study of T-cell memory formation after mild COVID-19. TCRdb used MiXCR to reprocess the 5' RACE reads, holding one entry per CDR3 protein. The repertoire has 200,000 to 250,000 distinct CDR3 sequences, roughly 10% of them found once; the top ten carry around a fifth. Specimen: PBMCs or a T cell subset sorted from them (not recorded which). The sequence was obtained from a man younger than 35 who had mild COVID-19 (a few samples of this study predate the infection). Cell type and time point are not known.

CDR3 loop: CASSYTLGQGDTEAFF. The CDR3 bases are TGTGCCAGCAGTTACACGCTCGGACAGGGGGATACTGAAGCTTTCTTT. This chain joins TRBV6-2 or TRBV6-3 and TRBJ1-1, with TRBD1 identical over 10 bases. The CDR3 sequence is 16 residues long. CDR1 MNHEY and CDR2 SVGEGT come from the germline V gene. The ends lost 2 bases at V and 5 bases at J; junction bases unmatched: 8.